Listed here is a single TCR beta chain. Its antigen is not known. Clones were read by immunoSEQ multiplex PCR, and TCRdb kept only the in-frame ones, dropping some. The table lists 60,000 to 85,000 clones, roughly 90% of them singletons. The sample is drawn from a study of OX40 agonist ivuxolimab in advanced cancers. Study-wide results and caveats: Within 6 weeks, CD4+ and CD8+ blood T cells expanded clonally at 0.1 to 3.0 mg/kg.

This CDR3 is 16 amino acids long. The germline gives CDR1 ENHRY, CDR2 SYGVKD. V lost 2 bases and J lost 1; bases outside the gene matches: 4. This TCR was sampled from an adult with an advanced solid tumor such as melanoma, head and neck, liver or kidney cancer. The gene calls are TRBV10-3 and TRBJ2-1; TRBD1 matches 8 bases. The sample here was CD4+ or CD8+ T cells sorted from blood, taken in a trial of the OX40 agonist ivuxolimab. The CDR3 DNA follows: TGTGCCATCAGTGAGGCAGGGGGCAAGTCCTACAATGAGCAGTTCTTC. Encoded protein: CAISEAGGKSYNEQFF.